This T cell receptor (beta chain) comes out of a study of long-term antiretroviral therapy in people with HIV. Study conclusions and caveats: Despite increasing after ART, diversity remained lower than that of transplant donor controls.

The run of the v3.0 immunoSEQ assay was at survey level. Sequencing used immunoSEQ multiplex PCR; TCRdb keeps in-frame clones, though not all of them. The table records more than 25,000 clones, 93% of them present only once. The CDR3 loop spans 13 amino acids. The ends were cut back, 2 bases at V and 1 base at J, with 5 bases in the middle. Germline CDR1 and CDR2: SGHTA and FQGTGA. Notes on this clone: Its cognate antigen is unknown.

Donors needed at least one pre-ART PBMC sample plus at least two post-ART samples. The sample consisted of unsorted PBMCs, taken about 6.5 years after starting antiretroviral therapy. This clonotype originated in a woman between 40 and 55 years old with HIV. The gene calls are TRBV7-3 and TRBJ1-1; D is ambiguous. The CDR3 DNA is TGTGCCAGCAGCTTATTGGCGAACACTGAAGCTTTCTTT. This encodes CASSLLANTEAFF.